These 3 T cell receptor beta chains share one sample of origin, sequenced in a study of neurological immune-mediated disorders. One entry per CDR3 protein results from TCRdb running MiXCR on the 5' RACE reads. The table shows 84,000 or so distinct CDR3 sequences, with about 4.3% occurring only once. Time point in this sample: longitudinal time-point 3. The sequenced sample was PBMCs. These receptors originate from a woman aged 60-75 years with multiple sclerosis.

There are many counts of this clonotype. The CDR3 is CSPTRTSGGQETQYF. In DNA, the CDR3 is TGCAGCCCTACGAGGACTAGCGGGGGCCAAGAGACCCAGTACTTC. The V gene is TRBV20-1, the J gene TRBJ2-5; 13 nucleotides match TRBD2. CDR3 length equals 15 residues. Per germline, CDR1 DFQATT and CDR2 SNEGSKA (reference sequence).

This clonotype was recorded many times. V and J are TRBV9 and TRBJ2-3; D ambiguous. Germline CDR1 reads SGDLS; CDR2 reads YYNGEE. This CDR3 is built from 16 residues. V was cut by 4 bases and J by 2 bases, with 17 bases left in between. The CDR3 DNA sequence: TGTGCCAGCAGCAAAGGAAGTAGTCTGATCACAGATACGCAGTATTTT. Amino acids: CASSKGSSLITDTQYF.

In this sample, this clonotype turned up many times. This sequence joins TRBV28 and TRBJ2-5; weak D call: TRBD2 (5 bases). The ends were cut back, 6 bases at V and 9 bases at J, with 14 bases in the middle. The germline V gene encodes CDR1 MDHEN and CDR2 SYDVKM. The CDR3 sequence is 12 residues long. The CDR3 DNA follows: TGTGCCAGCAGGACCCCCCCGGGGTCCCAGTACTTC. The encoded protein is CASRTPPGSQYF.